This TCR beta chain stems from a study of cytomegalovirus exposure and HLA in healthy donors. Study observations and caveats: Previously analyzed data showed that most TCR beta V segments were productive at a frequency of about 90% or about 30%.

Germline values: CDR1 SGHTA, CDR2 FQGNSA. This CDR3 region has 16 residues. V dropped 0 bases and J dropped 1 base, with 13 bases sitting between them. Comment on this clone: Its target is unknown.

The PCR employed 60 Vbeta primers together with 13 Jbeta primers. Only in-frame clones appear in the TCRdb table, and some are missing; sequencing was by immunoSEQ multiplex PCR. The data show fewer than 150,000 clones, with roughly three quarters seen just once and more than 4.5% held by the top ten. The sample consisted of PBMCs. V is TRBV7-2 and J is TRBJ2-7; perhaps TRBD2 as D (5 bases). This TCR derives from a woman aged 45-65 years in good health and CMV-seronegative. The CDR3 DNA reads TGTGCCAGCAGCTTAGCGCGGGCCCAAGGATCCTACGAGCAGTACTTC. Its translation is CASSLARAQGSYEQYF.